Listed here are 30 T cell receptor beta chains from one sample, sequenced in a study of T cells expressing NK-cell markers. Each CDR3 protein gets one entry in TCRdb, which reprocessed the 5' RACE reads and gives no DNA. The sample totals 20,000 to 25,000 distinct CDR3 sequences. Sequenced sample: blood T cells: a sorted CD56 or NKG2C T cell subset, CD4+ or CD8+ T cells, or bulk PBMC T cells (not recorded which). These receptors originate from a man aged 18 to 70 in good health.

The J gene is TRBJ2-2, the V gene TRBV9; lacking DNA, the TRBD2 call made by TCRdb goes unchecked. Looked up from germline, CDR1 is SGDLS and CDR2 is YYNGEE. The CDR3 spans 15 residues. This chain's CDR3 is CASSVGLAGTGELFF.

The chain is built from TRBV4-2 and TRBJ2-3; absent DNA, TCRdb's TRBD2 call cannot be checked. The CDR3 is 18 residues long. Germline V CDR1 and CDR2: LGHNA, YNFKEQ. The CDR3 here is CASSPGTSGGPSTDTQYF.

The chain links TRBV25-1 to TRBJ2-1; TCRdb's assignment of TRBD1 cannot be checked, as there is no DNA. Germline CDR1 reads MGHDK; CDR2 reads SYGVNS. The CDR3 runs to 13 residues. The CDR3 is CASRPGVLDEQFF.

This chain links TRBV28 with TRBJ2-7; TCRdb gives TRBD1 as the D gene, but with no DNA this cannot be confirmed. Germline V gene lookup returns CDR1 MDHEN and CDR2 SYDVKM. The CDR3 runs to 13 residues. The CDR3 reads CASSRQGLHEQYF.

The chain recombines TRBV6-1 with TRBJ1-5; there is no DNA to check the TCRdb D call of TRBD1. This CDR3 has 14 amino acids. CDR1 is MNHNS, CDR2 SASEGT, per germline. CDR3 region: CASSRGQPAQPQHF.

The chain is built from TRBV20-1 and TRBJ1-6; TCRdb gives TRBD1 as the D gene, but with no DNA this cannot be confirmed. The CDR3 consists of 15 residues. In germline, CDR1 is DFQATT, CDR2 SNEGSKA (reference sequence). CDR3 residues: CSAILGTGVFSPLHF.

The rearrangement uses TRBV10-3 and TRBJ2-7; TCRdb proposes TRBD1, but this gene call is untestable without DNA. There are 13 residues in the CDR3. CDR1 ENHRY and CDR2 SYGVKD come from the germline V gene. The chain's CDR3 is CAIRQVTGYEQYF.

The chain recombines TRBV10-3 with TRBJ1-1; TCRdb picks TRBD1, but there is no DNA to check that call. This CDR3 is 11 amino acids long. Per the germline V gene, CDR1 is ENHRY and CDR2 is SYGVKD. The CDR3 protein is CAIGQGREAFF.

This chain uses TRBV24-1 with TRBJ2-1; no DNA is available, so the TRBD1 call from TCRdb remains unchecked. Germline V gene data show CDR1 as KGHDR and CDR2 as SFDVKD. The CDR3 length is 13 residues. The CDR3 protein is CATSEDTYNEQFF.

This clonotype ranks as medium-sized in terms of frequency. The genes are TRBV20-1 and TRBJ1-5; TCRdb designates TRBD1, a call that cannot be tested without DNA. Germline V gives CDR1 DFQATT, CDR2 SNEGSKA (reference sequence). The CDR3 consists of 15 residues. CDR3 region: CSARQPGQEYQPQHF.

The chain's CDR3 is CASSHTQAGTGNTIYF. This chain connects TRBV4-2 to TRBJ1-3; with no DNA, the TCRdb D assignment of TRBD1 cannot be verified. The CDR3 has 16 residues. The germline gives CDR1 LGHNA, CDR2 YNFKEQ.

J is TRBJ2-1 and V is TRBV29-1; absent DNA, TCRdb's TRBD1 call cannot be checked. The length of the CDR3 is 14 residues. Per the germline V gene, CDR1 is SQVTM and CDR2 is ANQGSEA. CDR3 loop: CSVSGRILDNEQFF.

This chain uses TRBV15 with TRBJ2-7; TCRdb reports TRBD1, a call that lacks DNA to check it against. There are 16 residues in the CDR3. Germline values: CDR1 LNHNV, CDR2 YYDKDF (reference sequence). This chain's CDR3 is CATSRDLTGDNYEQYF.

This rearrangement joins TRBV4-2 to TRBJ2-3; the D gene TCRdb calls, TRBD2, cannot be checked with no DNA. The CDR3 covers 17 residues. The germline gives CDR1 LGHNA, CDR2 YNFKEQ. The CDR3 spells CASTQAGGTSSPDTQYF.

The chain uses TRBV20-1 and TRBJ2-3; TCRdb calls TRBD1, which cannot be checked without DNA. The germline CDR1 and CDR2 sequences are DFQATT and SNEGSKA (reference sequence). The length of the CDR3 is 16 residues. The CDR3 sequence: CGPVRRGGVGPDTQYF.

The chain is built from TRBV19 and TRBJ1-5; with no DNA, the TCRdb D assignment of TRBD1 cannot be verified. The CDR3 extends over 16 amino acids. CDR1 LNHDA and CDR2 SQIVND come from the germline V gene (reference sequence). The CDR3 reads CASTRTGRYSNQPQHF.

This chain connects TRBV29-1 to TRBJ1-5. This CDR3 comprises 13 residues. In germline, CDR1 is SQVTM, CDR2 ANQGSEA. CDR3 in amino acids: CSVGTVDGGPQHF.

The chain has TRBV20-1 and TRBJ1-4; TCRdb's D call, TRBD1, is unchecked because there is no DNA. The germline gives CDR1 DFQATT, CDR2 SNEGSKA (reference sequence). This CDR3 spans 14 amino acids. The CDR3 loop is CSAEPGATNEKLFF.

This chain links TRBV3-1 with TRBJ2-5; TCRdb's assignment of TRBD2 cannot be checked, as there is no DNA. Germline CDR1 reads LGHDT; CDR2 reads YNNKEL (reference sequence). This CDR3 comprises 17 residues. The CDR3 here is CASSQGLLAGYQETQYF.

The chain is built from TRBV6-5 and TRBJ2-1. This CDR3 contains 12 residues. Germline-derived CDR1 and CDR2 are MNHEY and SVGAGI. CDR3 amino acids: CASSYIHNEQFF.

The CDR3: CASSKMTGTYNEQFF. This chain joins TRBV19 and TRBJ2-1; without DNA, the TCRdb call of TRBD1 cannot be checked. CDR3 length: 15 amino acids. From germline, CDR1 is LNHDA and CDR2 SQIVND (reference sequence). The variable domain in full, with the rest retrieved from reference TRBV19 and TRBJ2-1, is DGGITQSPKYLFRKEGQNVTLSCEQNLNHDAMYWYRQDPGQGLRLIYYSQIVNDFQKGDIAEGYSVSREKKESFPLTVTSAQKNPTAFYLCASSKMTGTYNEQFFGPGTRLTVL.

The chain carries TRBV27 and TRBJ2-3; there is no DNA to check the TCRdb D call of TRBD2. The CDR3 spans 16 residues. Germline assignment: CDR1 MNHEY and CDR2 SMNVEV (reference sequence). This CDR3 reads CASSLLAGGPLDTQYF.

The chain carries TRBV28 and TRBJ2-4; checking the TCRdb D call of TRBD1 is not possible without DNA. The germline V gene encodes CDR1 MDHEN and CDR2 SYDVKM. This CDR3 contains 14 residues. The CDR3 loop reads CASSLLGQGDIQYF.

This sequence joins TRBV11-3 and TRBJ2-5; without DNA, the TCRdb call of TRBD1 cannot be checked. This CDR3 is built from 19 residues. The V gene's germline CDR1 is SGHNT and CDR2 YENEEA. Here the CDR3 reads CASSLVGGFLGQGVGTQYF.

The chain carries TRBV5-5 and TRBJ1-2; TCRdb outputs TRBD1, but without DNA this stays unchecked. CDR1 and CDR2 (germline): SGHKS, YYEKEE (reference sequence). The CDR3 length is 14 residues. CDR3 loop: CASSPGTGNYGYTF.

The genes are TRBV11-2 and TRBJ2-1; without DNA, the TCRdb call of TRBD2 cannot be checked. Germline V gives CDR1 SGHAT, CDR2 FQNNGV. The CDR3 totals 14 residues. This CDR3 reads CASSKGLAGGEQFF.

Measured by frequency, this clonotype is medium-sized (0.01 to 0.1%). The J gene is TRBJ2-3, the V gene TRBV6-2 or TRBV6-3; with no DNA, the TCRdb D assignment of TRBD1 cannot be verified. The CDR3 consists of 14 residues. Germline CDR1 MNHEY, CDR2 SVGEGT. The CDR3 sequence: CASTRGDPTDTQYF.

The chain has TRBV12-3 or TRBV12-4 and TRBJ2-3; TCRdb calls TRBD2, which cannot be checked without DNA. The CDR3 is made up of 19 amino acids. The CDR3 is CASTPGHRGLAGDTDTQYF.

CDR3: CATSDPGGASDTQYF. The genes are TRBV24-1 and TRBJ2-3; the TCRdb D gene call, TRBD1, has no DNA to confirm it. The germline CDR1 and CDR2 sequences are KGHDR and SFDVKD. The CDR3 has 15 amino acids.

The rearrangement uses TRBV4-3 and TRBJ2-3. The CDR3 extends over 17 amino acids. Germline lookup yields CDR1 LGHNA and CDR2 YSLEER. CDR3 residues: CASSQEASVIRTDTQYF.